These 14 T cell receptor beta chains originate from one sample sequenced in a study of OX40 agonist ivuxolimab in advanced cancers. Profiled with immunoSEQ multiplex PCR; TCRdb holds only in-frame clones, not every one. Of about 60,000 clones listed, around four fifths are singletons. The sequenced sample was CD4+ or CD8+ T cells sorted from blood, obtained in a trial of the OX40 agonist ivuxolimab. These receptor sequences come from an adult with an advanced solid tumor such as melanoma, head and neck, liver or kidney cancer.

The chain recombines TRBV9 with TRBJ2-5, with D possibly called TRBD1 or TRBD2 (5 bases each). The CDR3 totals 15 residues. Germline CDR1 is SGDLS and CDR2 is YYNGEE. With 3 bases removed from V and 5 bases from J, the gap between germline ends came to 17 bases. The CDR3 DNA reads TGTGCCAGCAGCGCAGGGACGGCTTTAGGGGAGACCCAGTACTTC. Amino acid sequence: CASSAGTALGETQYF.

Regarding this clone: The sample holds other DNA sequences that translate to the same CDR3. The rearrangement links TRBV6-1 to TRBJ1-5, with no clear D. V gave up 1 base and J gave up 6 bases, with 13 bases separating them. This CDR3 region has 15 residues. Germline loops: CDR1 MNHNS, CDR2 SASEGT. DNA for the CDR3: TGTGCCAGCAGTGAAGGGAGGGCAATGGGTCAGCCCCAGCATTTT. This encodes CASSEGRAMGQPQHF.

This chain connects TRBV5-4 to TRBJ2-7, with D possibly TRBD2 on 6 matching bases. This CDR3 has 14 amino acids. Germline values: CDR1 SGHNT, CDR2 YYREEE (reference sequence). V was shortened by 4 bases and J by 1 base, with 12 bases between the two germline ends. DNA of the CDR3: TGTGCCAGCAGCGGGGACTGGAAGTCCTACGAGCAGTACTTC. Translation: CASSGDWKSYEQYF.

V gene TRBV11-3 combines with J gene TRBJ2-7, with D perhaps TRBD1 or TRBD2 (6 bases each). The CDR3 sequence is 14 residues long. The V end was cut by 5 bases, the J end by 7 bases, with 18 bases between. Germline V CDR1 and CDR2: SGHNT, YENEEA. In DNA form, the CDR3 reads TGTGCCAGCAGCCCAGGAGGGGGGCGCGAGGAGCAGTACTTC. Translation gives CASSPGGGREEQYF.

The chain carries TRBV11-3 and TRBJ2-2; no clear D gene. Germline V gene lookup returns CDR1 SGHNT and CDR2 YENEEA. The CDR3 runs to 17 residues. Trimming left V 1 base short and J 8 bases short, with 20 bases between. The CDR3 nucleotides are TGTGCCAGCAGCTTAGCCATCTACTCTAACTCCCTGGGGGAGCTGTTTTTT. It is translated as CASSLAIYSNSLGELFF.

The chain couples TRBV19 to TRBJ2-2, with D possibly called TRBD1 or TRBD2 (5 bases each). The V and J ends lost 3 bases and 6 bases respectively, with 8 bases between them. CDR3 length equals 13 residues. Germline lookup yields CDR1 LNHDA and CDR2 SQIVND (reference sequence). CDR3 in amino acids: CASSIEGPGELFF. CDR3 coding DNA: TGTGCCAGTAGTATTGAGGGACCCGGGGAGCTGTTTTTT. The whole variable domain, filled in from reference TRBV19 and TRBJ2-2, reads DGGITQSPKYLFRKEGQNVTLSCEQNLNHDAMYWYRQDPGQGLRLIYYSQIVNDFQKGDIAEGYSVSREKKESFPLTVTSAQKNPTAFYLCASSIEGPGELFFGEGSRLTVL.

The chain recombines TRBV4-1 with TRBJ1-1; 9 bases line up with TRBD1. In germline, CDR1 is MGHRA, CDR2 YSYEKL. Unmatched junction bases numbered 5, after V lost 2 bases and J lost 7 bases. This CDR3 has 14 residues. The CDR3 is CASSQRTGVIEAFF. CDR3 coding DNA: TGCGCCAGCAGCCAACGGACAGGGGTTATTGAAGCTTTCTTT.

The chain carries TRBV7-3 and TRBJ1-6; weak D call: TRBD1 (6 bases). The V and J ends lost 0 bases and 6 bases respectively, with 9 bases between them. Germline V gives CDR1 SGHTA, CDR2 FQGTGA. The CDR3 runs to 15 residues. The CDR3 here is CASSLTGGSNSPLHF. As DNA, the CDR3 is TGTGCCAGCAGCTTAACAGGGGGTTCTAATTCACCCCTCCACTTT.

V gene TRBV27 combines with J gene TRBJ2-7; TRBD2 is a possible D gene (6 bases). The germline V gene has CDR1 MNHEY and CDR2 SMNVEV (reference sequence). V lost 6 bases and J lost 2, with 17 bases in between. This CDR3 has 15 residues. The CDR3 region is CASRNGGLTAYEQYF. In DNA, the CDR3 is TGTGCCAGCAGGAACGGGGGACTTACCGCCTACGAGCAGTACTTC.

The chain combines TRBV10-3 with TRBJ2-7; D is undetermined. The CDR3 runs 15 residues. V was shortened by 3 bases and J by 2 bases, with 14 bases between the two germline ends. Germline V CDR1 and CDR2: ENHRY, SYGVKD. CDR3 DNA: TGTGCCATCAGTGATGCCTCCCGCCTTACCTACGAGCAGTACTTC. This translates into CAISDASRLTYEQYF.

This chain connects TRBV19 to TRBJ1-5, with a tentative D call TRBD1 (5 bases). Between the trimmed V and J ends, which lost 6 bases and 5 bases, there was a span of 11 bases. Germline loops: CDR1 LNHDA, CDR2 SQIVND (reference sequence). The CDR3 covers 13 residues. The CDR3 loop reads CASRFQTDQPQHF. In nucleotides, the CDR3 is TGTGCCAGTAGGTTCCAGACAGATCAGCCCCAGCATTTT.

This clone was detected once. V usage is TRBV6-5 and J usage is TRBJ2-7; D not certain. CDR3 length equals 13 residues. The V end lost 8 bases, the J end lost 4 bases, and 15 bases lay between the germline ends. Germline assignment: CDR1 MNHEY and CDR2 SVGAGI. For the CDR3, the DNA is TGTGCCAGCGACTGGGCAGTCGGGTACGAGCAGTACTTC. Translating it yields CASDWAVGYEQYF.

The chain carries TRBV6-1 and TRBJ1-1, with 8 bases aligning to TRBD1. The CDR3 covers 15 residues. Germline CDR1 is MNHNS and CDR2 is SASEGT. The V segment lost 6 bases and the J segment 5 bases; nucleotides outside the gene matches: 11. The CDR3 DNA is TGTGCCAGCAGGCTTACAGGGGGAGAGGGTACTGAAGCTTTCTTT. Protein: CASRLTGGEGTEAFF.

The chain carries TRBV18 and TRBJ1-4; D is ambiguous. Trimming shortened V by 2 bases and J by 5 bases, and 9 bases separated the two germline ends. CDR3 length equals 14 residues. Germline assignment: CDR1 KGHSH and CDR2 LQKENI. The CDR3, as DNA: TGTGCCAGCTCACCAGGTTCCGAAAATGAAAAACTGTTTTTT. It codes for CASSPGSENEKLFF.